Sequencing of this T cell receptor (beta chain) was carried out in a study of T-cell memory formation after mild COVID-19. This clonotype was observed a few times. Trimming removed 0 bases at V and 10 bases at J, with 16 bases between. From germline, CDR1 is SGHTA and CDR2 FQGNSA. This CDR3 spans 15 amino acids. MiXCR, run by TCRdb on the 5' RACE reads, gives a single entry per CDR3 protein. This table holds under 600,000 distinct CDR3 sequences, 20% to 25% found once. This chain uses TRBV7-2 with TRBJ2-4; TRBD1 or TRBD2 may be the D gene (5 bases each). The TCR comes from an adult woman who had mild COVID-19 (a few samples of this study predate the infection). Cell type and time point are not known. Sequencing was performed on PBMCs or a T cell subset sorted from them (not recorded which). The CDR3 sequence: CASSLASGDLRIQYF. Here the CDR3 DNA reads TGTGCCAGCAGCTTAGCTTCCGGGGACCTTCGGATTCAGTACTTC.